This T cell receptor (beta chain) is drawn from a study of siplizumab effects on memory and regulatory T cells. Produced via immunoSEQ multiplex PCR; TCRdb's table is partial and in-frame only. Of nearly 95,000 clones listed, nearly 95% are singletons. This CDR3 comprises 13 residues. Germline values: CDR1 MNHNS, CDR2 SASEGT. Trimming pared 0 bases from V and 7 bases from J, leaving 9 bases between. The study, taken as a whole, reports: The study found that mappable alloreactive CD4+ clones averaged around 69% Treg-derived with siplizumab and 25% to 30% in controls. Naive T cells apparently outstripped memory cells in diversity and seemed major alloresponse contributors. The study found that siplizumab significantly reduced alloreactive sequences traceable to unstimulated CD4+ memory cells.

As concerns this clone: The antigen remains undetermined.

The sequencing sample was made of non-Treg CD4+ T cells sorted from blood. The V gene is TRBV6-1, the J gene TRBJ1-2; no clear D. This receptor was taken from a human donor in good health. The CDR3 reads CASSEAAVAGYTF. In DNA form, the CDR3 reads TGTGCCAGCAGTGAAGCGGCGGTAGCTGGCTACACCTTC.